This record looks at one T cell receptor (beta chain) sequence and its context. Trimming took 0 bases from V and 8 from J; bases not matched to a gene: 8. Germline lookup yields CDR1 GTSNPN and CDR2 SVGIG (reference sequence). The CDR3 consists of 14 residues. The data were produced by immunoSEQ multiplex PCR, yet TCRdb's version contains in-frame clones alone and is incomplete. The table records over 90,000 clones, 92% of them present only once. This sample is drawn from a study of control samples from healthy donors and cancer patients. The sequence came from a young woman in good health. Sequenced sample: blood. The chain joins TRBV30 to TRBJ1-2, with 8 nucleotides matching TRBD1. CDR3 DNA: TGTGCCTGGAGTGTGTGGCAGGGGGCGGTAGGCTACACCTTC. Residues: CAWSVWQGAVGYTF.